This T cell receptor beta chain stems from a study of blood T cell repertoires in COVID-19 (dated by TCRdb to the early 2020s). In the study overall: Collaborator samples came from the United States, Italy and Spain and covered acute and convalescent phases of COVID-19. The samples were drawn from two sources: the first 160 participants of the ongoing ImmuneRACE study, and 1,200 or so subjects contributed by 6 global collaborators. HLA class I and class II types, where available, came from metadata supplied by the sample provider rather than from assay-based typing. Subjects who had been exposed to COVID-19, were actively infected with it, or had recovered from it provided the deeply sampled blood TCRbeta repertoires that made up the dataset. Nearly every sample came with metadata listing a de-identified subject ID, COVID-19 status, age in years and sex. A freely available public database, intended as a resource for researchers studying the immune response to SARS-CoV-2, is where the repertoires were released. The material from the prospective study consisted of cDNA or gDNA derived from T cells, B-cell-depleted T cells, or PBMCs. Overall results and qualifications from the work: The amount of clinical and demographic metadata varied by source and participant and was provided uncurated.

As encoded in the germline V gene (reference sequence), CDR1 is DFQATT while CDR2 is SNEGSKA. Reading from cysteine to phenylalanine, the CDR3 counts 14 amino acids. TCRbeta CDR3 regions were amplified from genomic DNA by means of the immunoSEQ Assay, a bias-controlled multiplex PCR. From the authors' description of their analysis: Within the assay, amplification of reference gene primers was used to estimate how many nucleated cells each sample contained. To quantify the absolute abundance of each unique TCRbeta CDR3 rearrangement, sequence reads were collapsed and filtered. For each sample, productive Simpson clonality was calculated as the square root of Simpson's diversity index over productive rearrangements. The source is immuneACCESS, and TCRdb retained only in-frame sequences with V and J called. Part of the clones is not carried over; for the studies checked, unresolved V genes explain less than half of this, and the remainder is unexplained. V and J calls plus clone size are reproduced from that table; the DNA served to infer D and trimming. Here the sample has around 400,000 clones; about 90% occur a single time. Over 2% of the sample goes to the ten largest clones.

Remarks on this clone: The antigen it recognizes is unknown. Because the CDR3's place on the DNA is in doubt, the DNA is left out and the CDR3 is given as listed by TCRdb.

At one collaborating source in Seattle, patients were enrolled during active infection and were followed longitudinally through the course of disease. The collaborating institutions used their own protocols to collect whole blood in K2EDTA tubes. Collaborator samples were shipped for TCRbeta analysis as frozen whole blood, isolated PBMCs, or DNA extracted from either sample type. This sequence was found in a woman aged 60-75 years with COVID-19, enrolled during active disease. Sequenced sample: peripheral blood. The chain links TRBV20-1 with TRBJ1-2. The CDR3 region reads CSASVFGEGYGYTF.